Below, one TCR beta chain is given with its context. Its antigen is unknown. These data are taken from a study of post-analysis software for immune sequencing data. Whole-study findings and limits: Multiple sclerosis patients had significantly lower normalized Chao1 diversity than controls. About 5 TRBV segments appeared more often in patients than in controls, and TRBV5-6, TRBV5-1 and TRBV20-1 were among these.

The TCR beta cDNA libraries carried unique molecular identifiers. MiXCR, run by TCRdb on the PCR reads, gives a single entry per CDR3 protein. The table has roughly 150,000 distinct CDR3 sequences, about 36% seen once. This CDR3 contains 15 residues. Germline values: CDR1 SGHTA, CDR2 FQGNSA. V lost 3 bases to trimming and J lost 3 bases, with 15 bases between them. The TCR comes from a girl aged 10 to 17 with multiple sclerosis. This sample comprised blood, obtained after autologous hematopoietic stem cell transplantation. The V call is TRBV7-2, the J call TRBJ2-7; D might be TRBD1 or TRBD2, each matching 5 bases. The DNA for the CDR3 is TGTGCCAGCAGCTTCGGGGACCGAACGTACTACGAGCAGTACTTC. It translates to CASSFGDRTYYEQYF.